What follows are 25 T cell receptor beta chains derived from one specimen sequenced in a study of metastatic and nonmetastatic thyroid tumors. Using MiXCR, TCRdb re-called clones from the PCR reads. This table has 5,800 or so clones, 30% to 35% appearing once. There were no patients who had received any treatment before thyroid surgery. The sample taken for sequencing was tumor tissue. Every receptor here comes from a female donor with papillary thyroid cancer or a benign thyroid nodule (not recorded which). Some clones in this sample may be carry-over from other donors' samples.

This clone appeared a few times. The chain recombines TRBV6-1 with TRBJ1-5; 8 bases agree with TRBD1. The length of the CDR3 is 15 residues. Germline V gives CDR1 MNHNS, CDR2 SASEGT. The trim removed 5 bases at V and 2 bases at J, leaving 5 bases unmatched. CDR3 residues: CASSTGTGGNQPQHF. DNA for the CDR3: TGTGCCAGCAGTACCGGGACAGGAGGCAATCAGCCCCAGCATTTT.

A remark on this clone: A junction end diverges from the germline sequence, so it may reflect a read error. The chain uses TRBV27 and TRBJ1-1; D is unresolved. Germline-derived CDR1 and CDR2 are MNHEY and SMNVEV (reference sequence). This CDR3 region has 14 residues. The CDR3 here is CASSAGWRDAEAFF. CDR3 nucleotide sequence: TGTGCCAGCAGCGCTGGGTGGCGCGACGCTGAGGCTTTCTTT.

For the CDR3, the DNA is TGTGCCTGGGGGGCGGGAGATACGCAGTATTTT. Its protein product is CAWGAGDTQYF. The chain recombines TRBV30 with TRBJ2-3; either TRBD1 or TRBD2 may supply D (5 bases each). Trimming cost V 5 bases and J 5 bases, with 8 bases left between them. Germline V gene lookup returns CDR1 GTSNPN and CDR2 SVGIG (reference sequence). This CDR3 spans 11 amino acids.

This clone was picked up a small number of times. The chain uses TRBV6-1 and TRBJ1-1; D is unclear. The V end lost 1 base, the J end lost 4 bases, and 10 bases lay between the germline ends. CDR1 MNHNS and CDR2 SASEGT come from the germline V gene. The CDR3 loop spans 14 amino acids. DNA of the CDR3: TGTGCCAGCAGTGAAGGCGGGGTGAGCACTGAAGCTTTCTTT. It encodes CASSEGGVSTEAFF.

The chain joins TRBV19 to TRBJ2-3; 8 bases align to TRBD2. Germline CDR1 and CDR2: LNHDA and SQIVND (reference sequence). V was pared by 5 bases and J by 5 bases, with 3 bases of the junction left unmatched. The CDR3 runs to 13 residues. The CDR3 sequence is CASSEGTRDTQYF. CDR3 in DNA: TGTGCCAGTAGTGAAGGGACTAGAGATACGCAGTATTTT.

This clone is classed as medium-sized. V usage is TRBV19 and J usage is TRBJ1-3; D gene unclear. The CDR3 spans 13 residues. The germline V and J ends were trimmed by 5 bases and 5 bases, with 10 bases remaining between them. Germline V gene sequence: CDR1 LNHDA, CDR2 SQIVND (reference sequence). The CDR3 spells CASSPGLRNTIYF. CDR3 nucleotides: TGTGCCAGTAGTCCCGGACTGAGAAACACCATATATTTT. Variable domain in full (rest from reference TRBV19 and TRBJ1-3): DGGITQSPKYLFRKEGQNVTLSCEQNLNHDAMYWYRQDPGQGLRLIYYSQIVNDFQKGDIAEGYSVSREKKESFPLTVTSAQKNPTAFYLCASSPGLRNTIYFGEGSWLTVV.

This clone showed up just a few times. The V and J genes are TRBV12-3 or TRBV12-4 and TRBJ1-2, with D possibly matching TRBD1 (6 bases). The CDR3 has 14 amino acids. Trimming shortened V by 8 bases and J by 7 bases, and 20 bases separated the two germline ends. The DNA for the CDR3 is TGTGCCAGCCAAGCGCAGGGGCGAGTCTCTGGCTACACCTTC. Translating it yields CASQAQGRVSGYTF.

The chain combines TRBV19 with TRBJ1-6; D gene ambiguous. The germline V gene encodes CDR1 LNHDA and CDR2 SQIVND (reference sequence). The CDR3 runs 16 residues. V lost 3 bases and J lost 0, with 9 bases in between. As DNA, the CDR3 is TGTGCCAGTAGTATTTCCCACGACTCCTATAATTCACCCCTCCACTTT. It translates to CASSISHDSYNSPLHF.

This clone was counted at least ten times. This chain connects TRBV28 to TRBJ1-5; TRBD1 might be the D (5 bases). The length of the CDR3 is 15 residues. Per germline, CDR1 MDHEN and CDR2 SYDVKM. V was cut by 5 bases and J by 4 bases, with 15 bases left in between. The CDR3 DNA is TGTGCCAGCAGTCCCAGGGATGATATTAATCAGCCCCAGCATTTT. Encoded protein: CASSPRDDINQPQHF.

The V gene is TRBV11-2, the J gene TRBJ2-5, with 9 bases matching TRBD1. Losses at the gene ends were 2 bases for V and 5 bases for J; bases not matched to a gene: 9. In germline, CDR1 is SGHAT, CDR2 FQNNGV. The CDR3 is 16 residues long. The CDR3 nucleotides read TGTGCCAGCAGCTTACGTCCCGGGACAGGGTGGGAGACCCAGTACTTC. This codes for CASSLRPGTGWETQYF.

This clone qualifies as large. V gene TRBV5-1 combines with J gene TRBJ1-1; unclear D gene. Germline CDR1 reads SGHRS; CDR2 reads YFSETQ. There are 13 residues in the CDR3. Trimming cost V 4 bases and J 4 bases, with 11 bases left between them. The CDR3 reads CASSISYGTEAFF. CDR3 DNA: TGCGCCAGCAGCATTTCGTATGGCACTGAAGCTTTCTTT.

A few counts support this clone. The DNA for the CDR3 is TGTGCCAGCAGTTTAAGAACAGGCGGCGCGTACTTC. This encodes CASSLRTGGAYF. The J gene is TRBJ2-7, the V gene TRBV28, with D possibly TRBD1 on 5 matching bases. The CDR3 consists of 12 residues. V lost 2 bases and J lost 12, with 14 bases in between. CDR1 and CDR2 from the germline V gene are MDHEN and SYDVKM. Full variable domain (remainder filled in from reference TRBV28 and TRBJ2-7): DVKVTQSSRYLVKRTGEKVFLECVQDMDHENMFWYRQDPGLGLRLIYFSYDVKMKEKGDIPEGYSVSREKKERFSLILESASTNQTSMYLCASSLRTGGAYFGPGTRLTVT.

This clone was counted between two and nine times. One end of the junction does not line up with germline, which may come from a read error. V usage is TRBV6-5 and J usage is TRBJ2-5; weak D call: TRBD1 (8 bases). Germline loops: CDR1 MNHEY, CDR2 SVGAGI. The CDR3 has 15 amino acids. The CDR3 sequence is CSSSDSSDREGAQYF. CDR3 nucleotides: TGTTCCAGCAGTGACTCTTCGGACAGGGAGGGGGCCCAGTACTTC.

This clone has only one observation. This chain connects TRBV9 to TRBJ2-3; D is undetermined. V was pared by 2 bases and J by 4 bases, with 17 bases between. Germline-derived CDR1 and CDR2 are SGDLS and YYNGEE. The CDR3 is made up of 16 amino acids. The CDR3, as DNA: TGTGCCAGCAGCGTTTCTCCACGCCTTGTGGCAGATACGCAGTATTTT. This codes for CASSVSPRLVADTQYF.

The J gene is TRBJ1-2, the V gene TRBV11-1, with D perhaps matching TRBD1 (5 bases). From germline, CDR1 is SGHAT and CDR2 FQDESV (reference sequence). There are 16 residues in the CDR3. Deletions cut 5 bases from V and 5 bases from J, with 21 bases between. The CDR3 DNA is TGTGCCAGCAGCCTGGGACGGGGGGAAGACTTTTATGGCTACACCTTC. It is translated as CASSLGRGEDFYGYTF.

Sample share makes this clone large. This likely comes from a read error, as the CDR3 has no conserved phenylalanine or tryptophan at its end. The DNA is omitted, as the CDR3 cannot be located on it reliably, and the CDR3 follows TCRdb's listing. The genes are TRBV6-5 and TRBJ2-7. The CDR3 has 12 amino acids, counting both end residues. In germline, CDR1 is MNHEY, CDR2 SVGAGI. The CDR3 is CASSYSVLGKWG.

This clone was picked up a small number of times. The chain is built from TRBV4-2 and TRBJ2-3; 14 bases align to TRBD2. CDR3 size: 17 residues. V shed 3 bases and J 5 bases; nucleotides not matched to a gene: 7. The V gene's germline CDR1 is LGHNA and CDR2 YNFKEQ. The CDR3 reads CASSHAGLAGEGDTQYF. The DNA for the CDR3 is TGTGCCAGCAGCCATGCGGGACTAGCGGGAGAGGGAGATACGCAGTATTTT.

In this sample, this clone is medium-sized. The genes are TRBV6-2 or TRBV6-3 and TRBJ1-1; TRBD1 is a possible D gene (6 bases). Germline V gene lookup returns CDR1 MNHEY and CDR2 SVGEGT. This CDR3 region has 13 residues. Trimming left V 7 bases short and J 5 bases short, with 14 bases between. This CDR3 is CASMWGLGTEAFF. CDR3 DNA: TGTGCCAGCATGTGGGGGCTGGGGACTGAAGCTTTCTTT.

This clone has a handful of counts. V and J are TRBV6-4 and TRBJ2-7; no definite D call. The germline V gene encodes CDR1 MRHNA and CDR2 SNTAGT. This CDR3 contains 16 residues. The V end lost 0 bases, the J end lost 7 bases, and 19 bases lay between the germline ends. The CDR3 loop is CASSDSRVPPCREQYF. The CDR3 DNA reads TGTGCCAGCAGTGACTCGAGAGTACCGCCGTGTCGGGAGCAGTACTTC.

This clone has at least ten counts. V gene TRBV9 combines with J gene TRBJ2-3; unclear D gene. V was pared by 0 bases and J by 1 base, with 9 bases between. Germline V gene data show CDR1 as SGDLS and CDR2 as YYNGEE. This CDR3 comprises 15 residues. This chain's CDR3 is CASSVVPRRTDTQYF. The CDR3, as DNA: TGTGCCAGCAGCGTAGTGCCCCGCCGCACAGATACGCAGTATTTT.

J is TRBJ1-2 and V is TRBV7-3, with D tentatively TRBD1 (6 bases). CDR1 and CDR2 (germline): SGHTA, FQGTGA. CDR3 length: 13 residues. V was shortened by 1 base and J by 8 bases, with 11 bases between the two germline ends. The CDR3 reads CASSLSTGKGYTF. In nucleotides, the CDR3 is TGTGCCAGCAGCTTAAGCACAGGGAAGGGCTACACCTTC.

Here the CDR3 reads CASSLAGRQPQHF. For the CDR3, the DNA is TGTGCCAGCAGTTTAGCGGGGAGACAGCCCCAGCATTTT. This chain uses TRBV28 with TRBJ1-5; D is undetermined. The length of the CDR3 is 13 residues. Germline V lookup: CDR1 MDHEN, CDR2 SYDVKM. Deletions cut 2 bases from V and 7 bases from J, with 9 bases between.

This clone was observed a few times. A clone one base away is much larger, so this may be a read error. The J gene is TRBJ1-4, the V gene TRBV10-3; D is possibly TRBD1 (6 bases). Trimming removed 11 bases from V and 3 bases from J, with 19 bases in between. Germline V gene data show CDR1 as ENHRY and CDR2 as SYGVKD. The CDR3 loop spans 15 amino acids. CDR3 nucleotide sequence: TGTGCCTCCCCCTTGGGGGGGCGTCCTAATGAAAAACTGTTTTTT. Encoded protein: CASPLGGRPNEKLFF.

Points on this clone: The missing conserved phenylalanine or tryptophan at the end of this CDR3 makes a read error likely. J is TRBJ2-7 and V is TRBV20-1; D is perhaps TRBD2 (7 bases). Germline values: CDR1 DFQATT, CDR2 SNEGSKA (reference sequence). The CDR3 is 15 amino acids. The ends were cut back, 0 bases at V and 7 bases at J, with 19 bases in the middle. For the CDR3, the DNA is TGCAGTGCTAGAGATCCTACGTACAGGGAGGGAGAGCAGTACCCC. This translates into CSARDPTYREGEQYP.

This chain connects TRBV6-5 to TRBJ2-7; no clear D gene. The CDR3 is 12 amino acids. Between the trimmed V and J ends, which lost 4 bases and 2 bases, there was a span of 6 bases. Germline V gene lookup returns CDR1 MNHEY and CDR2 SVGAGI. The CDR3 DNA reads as TGTGCCAGCAGTTCGGTACCCTACGAGCAGTACTTC. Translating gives CASSSVPYEQYF.